What follows are 25 T cell receptor beta chains derived from one specimen sequenced in a study of blood T cell repertoires in COVID-19. Using immunoSEQ multiplex PCR, the repertoire was profiled, and TCRdb retains in-frame clones only, with some absent. This repertoire shows approximately 250,000 clones, approximately 86% found once; its top ten account for about 2.1%. The sequencing sample was made of peripheral blood. Receptors originate from a man between 25 and 39 years old with active or convalescent COVID-19.

A single count supports this clone. This rearrangement joins TRBV5-6 to TRBJ1-4, with D maybe TRBD1 (5 bases). V shed 0 bases and J shed 4 bases, with 19 bases lying between them. The CDR3 sequence is 18 residues long. Germline assignment: CDR1 SGHDT and CDR2 YYEEEE. The DNA for the CDR3 is TGTGCCAGCAGCTTGGCCCTAGCGGGGGGAGGAAATAATGAAAAACTGTTTTTT. Its translation: CASSLALAGGGNNEKLFF.

This clone was seen only a few times. The rearrangement joins TRBV6-5 to TRBJ2-5; TRBD2 matches at 9 bases. Trimming removed 7 bases from V and 5 bases from J; junction bases left unmatched: 8. The CDR3 loop spans 14 amino acids. Germline lookup yields CDR1 MNHEY and CDR2 SVGAGI. The CDR3 protein is CASKQAGGRETQYF. The CDR3 DNA is TGTGCCAGCAAACAAGCGGGGGGCCGTGAGACCCAGTACTTC.

Only one count was recorded for this clone. CDR3 bases: TGTGCCTGGAGTGTAGGAGCCGGGGAGCTGTTTTTT. Protein sequence: CAWSVGAGELFF. This chain links TRBV30 with TRBJ2-2; no firm D call. CDR3 length: 12 residues. V lost 0 bases and J 6 bases, leaving 5 bases between the germline ends. The germline gives CDR1 GTSNPN, CDR2 SVGIG (reference sequence). Based on the CDR3 plus reference TRBV30 and TRBJ2-2, the full variable domain is SQTIHQWPATLVQPVGSPLSLECTVEGTSNPNLYWYRQAAGRGLQLLFYSVGIGQISSEVPQNLSASRPQDRQFILSSKKLLLSDSGFYLCAWSVGAGELFFGEGSRLTVL.

This chain uses TRBV11-2 with TRBJ1-1, with D perhaps matching TRBD1 (6 bases). The CDR3 sequence is 15 residues long. Germline V gene data show CDR1 as SGHAT and CDR2 as FQNNGV. Between the trimmed V and J ends, which lost 7 bases and 1 base, there was a span of 16 bases. CDR3 sequence (DNA): TGTGCCAGCACCCTCCTGACAGGCTCGAACACTGAAGCTTTCTTT. Its translation is CASTLLTGSNTEAFF.

The gene calls are TRBV6-5 and TRBJ2-1; 12 bases are a match to TRBD2. Germline assignment: CDR1 MNHEY and CDR2 SVGAGI. J was trimmed by 6 bases and V by 5 bases; bases with no gene match: 5. The CDR3 runs 15 residues. The CDR3 region has the DNA TGTGCCAGCAGTAGAGGACTAGCGGGGACCAATGAGCAGTTCTTC. Amino acids: CASSRGLAGTNEQFF.

This CDR3 is CASSASPGNEQFF. The CDR3 DNA is TGTGCCAGCAGCGCGTCTCCGGGCAATGAGCAGTTCTTC. The chain carries TRBV7-3 and TRBJ2-1; D remains unclear. Deletions cut 5 bases from V and 6 bases from J, with 11 bases between. This CDR3 is 13 amino acids long. The germline V gene has CDR1 SGHTA and CDR2 FQGTGA.

This clone was observed a few times. The CDR3, as DNA: TGTGCCAGCAGTTACAGAGGATCACCCCTCCACTTT. As protein: CASSYRGSPLHF. The V gene is TRBV6-2 or TRBV6-3, the J gene TRBJ1-6; D is uncertain. The CDR3 is 12 residues long. CDR1 and CDR2 from the germline V gene are MNHEY and SVGEGT. The V gene lost 2 bases and the J gene lost 10 bases, with 6 bases spanning the gap.

This clone was detected once. V usage is TRBV5-1 and J usage is TRBJ1-1; maybe TRBD1 (5 bases). The germline V gene has CDR1 SGHRS and CDR2 YFSETQ. This CDR3 is built from 15 residues. Trimming removed 4 bases from V and 5 bases from J, with 18 bases in between. The CDR3 spells CASSRTGGGGTEAFF. The DNA of the CDR3 is TGCGCCAGCAGCCGAACCGGGGGTGGCGGTACTGAAGCTTTCTTT.

This chain connects TRBV3-1 (or the pseudogene TRBV3-2) to TRBJ1-1; D is undetermined. The germline gives CDR1 LGHDT, CDR2 YNNKEL (reference sequence). The CDR3 totals 18 residues. Trimming took off 0 bases at V and 2 bases at J, with 19 bases between the two ends. The CDR3 reads CASSQEIITVEANTEAFF. The CDR3 DNA reads as TGTGCCAGCAGCCAAGAAATAATCACGGTCGAGGCCAACACTGAAGCTTTCTTT.

The chain combines TRBV7-8 with TRBJ2-4; D is ambiguous. V shed 4 bases and J shed 3 bases, with 7 bases lying between them. CDR1 is SGHVS, CDR2 FQNEAQ, per germline. This CDR3 is 13 amino acids long. The CDR3 here is CASSSGSKNIQYF. The CDR3 DNA reads TGTGCCAGCAGCTCAGGTAGCAAAAACATTCAGTACTTC.

The gene calls are TRBV27 and TRBJ1-2, with TRBD1 identical over 7 bases. The CDR3 has 15 residues. Germline CDR1 MNHEY, CDR2 SMNVEV (reference sequence). V dropped 6 bases and J dropped 0; count of bases not matched to a gene: 7. The CDR3 region has the DNA TGTGCCAGCAGCTACAACAGGGGCTCTAACTATGGCTACACCTTC. Protein sequence: CASSYNRGSNYGYTF.

J is TRBJ1-1 and V is TRBV19, with 7 bases aligning to TRBD1. CDR3 length: 18 residues. Per germline, CDR1 LNHDA and CDR2 SQIVND (reference sequence). Trimming at V came to 7 bases and at J to 2 bases, leaving 19 bases not matched to a gene. The CDR3 sequence: CASKRTGAAETSNTEAFF. The CDR3 coding sequence is TGTGCCAGTAAACGAACAGGGGCCGCGGAGACATCAAACACTGAAGCTTTCTTT.

The genes are TRBV7-8 and TRBJ2-2; 8 bases line up with TRBD2. The germline CDR1 and CDR2 sequences are SGHVS and FQNEAQ. CDR3 length: 16 amino acids. V gave up 3 bases and J gave up 5 bases; unmatched junction bases: 8. CDR3 nucleotide sequence: TGTGCCAGCAGCTTCGGACCCCCGGGGGGGACCGGGGAGCTGTTTTTT. Translation: CASSFGPPGGTGELFF. The full variable domain, with the rest looked up from reference TRBV7-8 and TRBJ2-2, is GAGVSQSPRYKVAKRGQDVALRCDPISGHVSLFWYQQALGQGPEFLTYFQNEAQLDKSGLPSDRFFAERPEGSVSTLKIQRTQQEDSAVYLCASSFGPPGGTGELFFGEGSRLTVL.

The V call is TRBV10-3, the J call TRBJ2-3; D possibly corresponds to TRBD2 (5 bases). CDR1 ENHRY and CDR2 SYGVKD come from the germline V gene. This CDR3 has 14 amino acids. With 2 bases removed from V and 4 bases from J, the gap between germline ends came to 10 bases. CDR3 protein: CAISEVLGSDTQYF. CDR3 sequence (DNA): TGTGCCATCAGTGAGGTACTAGGGTCAGATACGCAGTATTTT.

This sequence joins TRBV7-2 and TRBJ2-2; 12 bases fit TRBD2. V dropped 1 base and J dropped 7; count of bases not matched to a gene: 4. The CDR3 consists of 16 residues. The germline V gene encodes CDR1 SGHTA and CDR2 FQGNSA. The CDR3 sequence: CASSLVLGLAGGELFF. CDR3 DNA sequence: TGTGCCAGCAGCTTAGTGTTGGGACTAGCGGGCGGGGAGCTGTTTTTT.

Only a few counts were recorded for this clone. The rearrangement uses TRBV9 and TRBJ2-2; D remains ambiguous. The germline gives CDR1 SGDLS, CDR2 YYNGEE. This CDR3 spans 15 amino acids. Trimming pared 0 bases from V and 2 bases from J, leaving 8 bases between. The chain's CDR3 is CASSVAPENTGELFF. In DNA form, the CDR3 reads TGTGCCAGCAGCGTAGCGCCAGAAAACACCGGGGAGCTGTTTTTT.

The J gene is TRBJ1-6, the V gene TRBV4-1; TRBD1 aligns across 7 bases. J gave up 6 bases and V 2 bases, and 7 bases lay outside the gene matches. In germline, CDR1 is MGHRA, CDR2 YSYEKL. The CDR3 loop spans 16 amino acids. CDR3 in amino acids: CASSQPTGLRNSPLHF. For the CDR3, the DNA is TGCGCCAGCAGCCAACCGACAGGGCTACGTAATTCACCCCTCCACTTT.

The chain carries TRBV6-6 and TRBJ1-5; TRBD1 matches 7 bases. V lost 6 bases and J lost 7; bases outside the gene matches: 6. The germline V gene encodes CDR1 MNHNY and CDR2 SVGAGI (reference sequence). The CDR3 is made up of 13 amino acids. The DNA of the CDR3 is TGTGCCAGCAGCCGAGGACAGGTACAGCCCCAGCATTTT. Translated, it gives CASSRGQVQPQHF.

This chain links TRBV4-1 with TRBJ1-5; 7 bases map to TRBD1. Trimming cost V 0 bases and J 5 bases; bases outside gene matches: 4. Looked up from germline, CDR1 is MGHRA and CDR2 is YSYEKL. CDR3 length: 15 residues. The CDR3 region has the DNA TGCGCCAGCAGCCAAGATTCGCAGGGGGATCAGCCCCAGCATTTT. It is translated as CASSQDSQGDQPQHF.

The CDR3 DNA reads as TGCGCCAGCAGCCCCGGCCCGGGACAGCTACCCTCATCCGGCTACACCTTC. This gives the protein CASSPGPGQLPSSGYTF. This sequence joins TRBV4-3 and TRBJ1-2; 7 bases are shared with TRBD1. With 4 bases clipped from V and 8 bases from J, the junction kept 19 bases outside the gene matches. The length of the CDR3 is 17 residues. Germline CDR1 is LGHNA and CDR2 is YSLEER.

The gene calls are TRBV6-6 and TRBJ1-4; TRBD1 matches at 7 bases. Looked up from germline, CDR1 is MNHNY and CDR2 is SVGAGI (reference sequence). This CDR3 is built from 14 residues. V lost 6 bases, J lost 0 bases, and 1 base stayed unmatched. As DNA, the CDR3 is TGTGCCAGCAGGGGGACAGCAACTAATGAAAAACTGTTTTTT. This translates into CASRGTATNEKLFF.

In this sample, this clone turned up once. V is TRBV10-3 and J is TRBJ2-7, with 8 bases identical to TRBD1. V lost 6 bases, J lost 5 bases, and 6 bases stayed unmatched. The germline gives CDR1 ENHRY, CDR2 SYGVKD. The CDR3 spans 13 residues. CDR3 amino acids: CAIRGQVNNEQYF. For the CDR3, the DNA is TGTGCCATCAGGGGACAGGTTAATAACGAGCAGTACTTC.

The genes are TRBV28 and TRBJ1-1; no firm D call. CDR3 length equals 11 residues. Germline V gene data show CDR1 as MDHEN and CDR2 as SYDVKM. V dropped 3 bases and J dropped 11 bases, with 10 bases sitting between them. CDR3 region: CASSLGAWAFF. Written as DNA, the CDR3 is TGTGCCAGCAGTTTGGGCGCCTGGGCTTTCTTT.

The chain combines TRBV28 with TRBJ1-2; 10 nucleotides align to TRBD1. The CDR3 totals 18 residues. The V gene's germline CDR1 is MDHEN and CDR2 SYDVKM. With 6 bases clipped from V and 0 bases from J, the junction kept 13 bases outside the gene matches. CDR3 residues: CASSPSGTGEYSNYGYTF. In DNA, the CDR3 is TGTGCCAGCAGCCCGTCCGGGACAGGGGAATACTCTAACTATGGCTACACCTTC.

This clone was seen a few times. The chain uses TRBV2 and TRBJ1-4, with D perhaps TRBD1 (6 bases). The CDR3 spans 17 residues. V was clipped by 1 base and J by 7 bases, with 19 bases between them. Germline CDR1 SNHLY, CDR2 FYNNEI. CDR3 DNA: TGTGCCAGCAGTGAAGACCAGGGGATCGGGATTCGTGAAAAACTGTTTTTT. This encodes CASSEDQGIGIREKLFF.